This T cell receptor (beta chain) stems from a study of blood T cell repertoires in COVID-19. Study background: Acute and convalescent COVID-19 specimens originated in the United States, Italy and Spain. From T cells, B-cell-depleted T cells, or PBMCs came the material, which was cDNA or gDNA.

In the original workflow: Estimation of nucleated cell counts relied on the amplification of reference gene primers. Sequencing used immunoSEQ multiplex PCR; TCRdb keeps in-frame clones, though not all of them. Clone size and the V and J calls come from that table; the DNA yielded D and trimming. The sample consists of about 300,000 clones, 88% of them appearing once. This CDR3 comprises 12 residues. Germline V gene data show CDR1 as GTSNPN and CDR2 as SVGIG (reference sequence). The V end lost 2 bases, the J end lost 4 bases, and 8 bases lay between the germline ends. Material for sequencing was peripheral blood. The source of this sequence is a woman in her 30s who had recovered from COVID-19. This chain links TRBV30 with TRBJ1-1; D uncertain. The CDR3 reads CAWSRDTTEAFF. The CDR3 bases are TGTGCCTGGAGTCGCGACACCACTGAAGCTTTCTTT.